These T cell receptor beta chains were read from a single sample in a study of blood T cell repertoires in COVID-19. Profiled with immunoSEQ multiplex PCR; TCRdb holds only in-frame clones, not every one. The sample contains 100,000 to 150,000 clones, around 87% of which appear only once. Sequencing was done on a sample of peripheral blood. The receptors were gathered from a human donor in a cohort sampled during active COVID-19. The CDR3 runs from the conserved cysteine through the conserved F or W. A D gene is named only where the DNA matches it firmly. Clone size appears in some rows only: once, few, many, or a class for an expanded clone.

v_gene	d_gene	abundance	j_gene	CDR3nt	CDR3aa
TRBV30	TRBD1	-	TRBJ1-3	TGTGCCTGGACTAAAGCCTCCCCAGGGGGCTTGGGCACCATATATTTT	CAWTKASPGGLGTIYF
TRBV2	TRBD1	-	TRBJ1-5	TGTGCCAGCACCACGGACAGGGGCAATCAGCCCCAGCATTTT	CASTTDRGNQPQHF
TRBV5-1	-	-	TRBJ1-1	TGCGCCAGCAGCCGCCAGGAGGGTCGGACTGAAGCTTTCTTT	CASSRQEGRTEAFF
TRBV19	TRBD2	-	TRBJ2-6	TGTGCCAGTAGTATAGTTCTAGCGGGAGATTCTGGGGCCAACGTCCTGACTTTC	CASSIVLAGDSGANVLTF
TRBV7-8	-	-	TRBJ1-4	TGTGCCAGCAGCTTAGCTCAGGGTAGAGAAAAACTGTTTTTT	CASSLAQGREKLFF
TRBV7-6	-	-	TRBJ1-5	TGTGCCAGCAGCCCGGCGGCCCGGGGCAATCAGCCCCAGCATTTT	CASSPAARGNQPQHF
TRBV5-4	-	-	TRBJ1-2	TGTGCCAGCAGCTTGGTTCAGGCCCTGAACTATGGCTACACCTTC	CASSLVQALNYGYTF
TRBV19	-	-	TRBJ1-1	TGTGCCAGTACCCGAAGCTTTGAAGCTTTCTTT	CASTRSFEAFF
TRBV25-1	-	-	TRBJ1-3	TGTGCCAGCAGTGTCCCAGGCACCCGCTCTGGAAACACCATATATTTT	CASSVPGTRSGNTIYF
TRBV3-1/TRBV3-2	-	-	TRBJ2-7	TGTGCCAGCAGCCAAGCAACAGGCGTTTTCTACGAGCAGTACTTC	CASSQATGVFYEQYF
TRBV6-4	TRBD2	once	TRBJ2-1	TGTGCCAGCAGTAGGACTAGCGGGAGTCTAGATGAGCAGTTCTTC	CASSRTSGSLDEQFF
TRBV24-1	-	-	TRBJ2-1	TGTGCCACCGGTAGCTGGAGCCAGTACAATGAGCAGTTCTTC	CATGSWSQYNEQFF
TRBV14	TRBD2	-	TRBJ2-7	TGTGCCAGCAGCCGTAGCGGCGGGAGGGGGACCTCCTACGAGCAGTACTTC	CASSRSGGRGTSYEQYF
TRBV30	-	-	TRBJ1-3	TGTGCCGGGGGACCATCTGGAAACACCATATATTTT	CAGGPSGNTIYF
TRBV11-2	TRBD2	-	TRBJ2-2	TGTGCCAGCAGGTCGGGGGGTATGGGGGAGCTGTTTTTT	CASRSGGMGELFF
TRBV4-2	-	-	TRBJ1-2	TGTGCCAGCAGCCAGACGGCAGGGTATGGCTACACCTTC	CASSQTAGYGYTF
TRBV28	-	-	TRBJ2-3	TGTGCCAGCAGTCCCCAGGGCCCTAGAAACACAGATACGCAGTATTTT	CASSPQGPRNTDTQYF
TRBV9	-	-	TRBJ2-5	TGTGCCAGCAGCGTAGCACTAGGGAAGACCCAGTACTTC	CASSVALGKTQYF
TRBV19	TRBD1	-	TRBJ2-7	TGTGCCAGTAGTTCACGACAGGGATACTTC	CASSSRQGYF
TRBV3-1/TRBV3-2	-	-	TRBJ2-7	TGTGCCAGCAGCCAAGAGGCAGGAAGCTACGAGCAGTACTTC	CASSQEAGSYEQYF
TRBV19	TRBD2	-	TRBJ2-1	TGTGCCAGTAGTATGCTCACTAGCGGGGGTTACAATGAGCAGTTCTTC	CASSMLTSGGYNEQFF
TRBV11-2	TRBD1	-	TRBJ2-2	TGTGCCAGCAGCCAGACAGGGTTCTCCGGGGAGCTGTTTTTT	CASSQTGFSGELFF
TRBV29-1	TRBD2	-	TRBJ2-6	TGCAGCGTTGAAGAAACCGGGACTACCTCTGGGGCCAACGTCCTGACTTTC	CSVEETGTTSGANVLTF
TRBV5-1	TRBD1	-	TRBJ1-3	TGCGCCAGCAGCATTACAGGGGGCGCGGAAGGAAACACCATATATTTT	CASSITGGAEGNTIYF
TRBV5-5	TRBD2	-	TRBJ2-3	TGTGCCAGCAGCGTTAGGACTAGCGGGGTTTCTTTTCGCACAGATACGCAGTATTTT	CASSVRTSGVSFRTDTQYF
TRBV2	-	-	TRBJ1-5	TGTGCCAGCAGTGCGTCCTACCCGGATCAGCCCCAGCATTTT	CASSASYPDQPQHF
TRBV18	TRBD1	-	TRBJ1-3	TGTGCCAGCTCACCGGACAGGGTCGGAAACACCATATATTTT	CASSPDRVGNTIYF
TRBV11-2	TRBD1	-	TRBJ2-7	TGTGCCAGCAGCTTAGGAGCGGGACAGGGCTACGAGCAGTACTTC	CASSLGAGQGYEQYF
TRBV11-3	-	-	TRBJ2-7	TGTGCCAGCAGCTTAGTAGAACCAGACCGCGGGGAGCAGTACTTC	CASSLVEPDRGEQYF
TRBV28	-	-	TRBJ1-2	TGTGCCAGCAGTTTATGGTCAGGGGCATCGGATTCGGGAGGCTACACCTTC	CASSLWSGASDSGGYTF
TRBV28	-	-	TRBJ1-3	TGTGCCAGCAGCCCAGCGTGGAAATCTGGAAACACCATATATTTT	CASSPAWKSGNTIYF
TRBV18	-	-	TRBJ2-5	TGTGCCAGCTCACCGGGACAAATCCAAGAGACCCAGTACTTC	CASSPGQIQETQYF
TRBV19	TRBD2	-	TRBJ2-1	TGTGCCAGTAGTATAATTTGGGCTAGCGGGACCTTATACAATGAGCAGTTCTTC	CASSIIWASGTLYNEQFF
TRBV29-1	TRBD1	-	TRBJ1-2	TGCAGCGCTGGACAGGGTTCCTACGGCTACACCTTC	CSAGQGSYGYTF
TRBV19	-	few	TRBJ1-2	TGTGCCAGTAGTATACAGGATAATGGCTACACCTTC	CASSIQDNGYTF
TRBV3-1/TRBV3-2	TRBD1	-	TRBJ1-2	TGTGCCAGCAGCTCCGGGACAGGGAACTATGGCTACACCTTC	CASSSGTGNYGYTF
TRBV6-6	-	-	TRBJ2-1	TGTGCCAGCAGGGGCCAAAACAATGAGCAGTTCTTC	CASRGQNNEQFF
TRBV6-5	-	-	TRBJ1-2	TGTGCCAGCAGTTACTCGATAGGAGGTAACTATGGCTACACCTTC	CASSYSIGGNYGYTF
TRBV11-3	-	-	TRBJ1-2	TGTGCCAGCAGCCCCCCTGCCGGCAGGACAAATAACTATGGCTACACCTTC	CASSPPAGRTNNYGYTF
TRBV29-1	-	-	TRBJ2-5	TGCAGCCAAGCACAGCAAAGGGGCGCATTGGAGACCCAGTACTTC	CSQAQQRGALETQYF